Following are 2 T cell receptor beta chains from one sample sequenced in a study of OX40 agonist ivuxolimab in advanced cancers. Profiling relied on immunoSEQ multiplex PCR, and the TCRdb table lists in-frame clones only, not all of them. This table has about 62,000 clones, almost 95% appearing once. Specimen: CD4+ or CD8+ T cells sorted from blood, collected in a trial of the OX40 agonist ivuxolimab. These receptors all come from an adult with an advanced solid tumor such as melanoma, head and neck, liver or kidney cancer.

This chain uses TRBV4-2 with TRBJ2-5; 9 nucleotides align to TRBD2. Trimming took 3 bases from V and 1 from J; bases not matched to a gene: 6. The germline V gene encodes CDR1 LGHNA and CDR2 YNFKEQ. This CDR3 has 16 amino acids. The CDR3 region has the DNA TGTGCCAGCAGCCATGATGGACTAGCGCCCCAAGAGACCCAGTACTTC. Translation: CASSHDGLAPQETQYF.

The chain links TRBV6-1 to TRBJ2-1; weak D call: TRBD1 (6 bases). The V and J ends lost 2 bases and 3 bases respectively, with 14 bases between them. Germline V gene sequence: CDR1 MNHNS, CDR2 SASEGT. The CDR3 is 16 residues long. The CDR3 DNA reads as TGTGCCAGCAGTGAATTGGGCAGGGGAAGCTACAATGAGCAGTTCTTC. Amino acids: CASSELGRGSYNEQFF.